The 2 T cell receptor beta chains below come from one sample, sequenced in a study of shared clonotypes between healthy human individuals (dated by TCRdb to about 2020). CD8 naive samples consisted of CD45RO-negative cells that were positively selected for CCR7, yielding a CD45RA+CCR7+ population without TemRA cells. The library was prepared using the immunoSEQ multiplex PCR assay. The table was pulled from immuneACCESS by TCRdb, which kept in-frame rearrangements only. Such tables lose some clones; where checked, under half of the loss comes from unresolved V genes, and the rest has no known cause. Counted in this sample were roughly 2 million clones; about 95% of them appeared once. The top ten hold about 1.1% of the sample. The sequencing input was naive CD8+ T cells sorted from blood. What this sample's cell subset or site label stands for: CD45RA+CCR7+. The receptors shown here come from a man between 18 and 29 years old in good health.

The chain has TRBV27 and TRBJ2-7; 9 positions agree with TRBD2. J lost 3 bases, V lost 5 bases, and 8 bases had no gene match. Germline V CDR1 and CDR2: MNHEY, SMNVEV (reference sequence). CDR3 length equals 15 residues. The CDR3 region has the DNA TGTGCCAGCAGTCTTGCGGGACTAGCCCTCTACGAGCAGTACTTC. Protein sequence: CASSLAGLALYEQYF.

V usage is TRBV30 and J usage is TRBJ2-7, with a possible D match to TRBD1 (5 bases). V was trimmed by 0 bases and J by 1 base, leaving 10 bases between them. In germline, CDR1 is GTSNPN, CDR2 SVGIG (reference sequence). The CDR3 has 14 amino acids. CDR3 coding DNA: TGTGCCTGGAGTGTAGGGGTAGGGTCCTACGAGCAGTACTTC. Its protein is CAWSVGVGSYEQYF. Drawing the rest from reference TRBV30 and TRBJ2-7, the complete variable domain is SQTIHQWPATLVQPVGSPLSLECTVEGTSNPNLYWYRQAAGRGLQLLFYSVGIGQISSEVPQNLSASRPQDRQFILSSKKLLLSDSGFYLCAWSVGVGSYEQYFGPGTRLTVT.